These 27 T cell receptor beta chains originate from one sample sequenced in a study of blood T cell repertoires in COVID-19. Profiled with immunoSEQ multiplex PCR; TCRdb holds only in-frame clones, not every one. The sample lists about 160,000 clones, around 80% occurring once. Sequenced: PBMCs or T cells enriched from blood (not recorded which). The origin of the receptors is a woman aged 45-59 years who had recovered from COVID-19.

V and J are TRBV10-2 and TRBJ2-3, with 7 positions matching TRBD1. V was pared by 7 bases and J by 3 bases, with 10 bases of the junction left unmatched. The CDR3 runs to 15 residues. Germline V CDR1 and CDR2: WSHSY, SAAADI. The CDR3 DNA sequence: TGCGCCAGCAAGCCGACAGGGACGGGGACAGATACGCAGTATTTT. It is translated as CASKPTGTGTDTQYF.

The CDR3, as DNA: TGTGCCAGCAGGGACAGGGGGGAAGCTTTCTTT. The encoded protein is CASRDRGEAFF. The chain joins TRBV6-5 to TRBJ1-1; 10 bases match TRBD1. The V gene end was trimmed by 6 bases and the J gene end by 8 bases; junction bases not matched to a gene: 0. CDR1 MNHEY and CDR2 SVGAGI come from the germline V gene. The CDR3 length is 11 residues.

This clone has only one observation. The chain links TRBV19 to TRBJ1-5; D unresolved. Trimming stripped 6 bases from V and 9 bases from J, with 15 bases between. CDR3 size: 13 residues. The germline CDR1 and CDR2 sequences are LNHDA and SQIVND (reference sequence). CDR3 in DNA: TGTGCCAGTAGCCAGGCAAAATATCGGCCCCAGCATTTT. Translating it yields CASSQAKYRPQHF. Full variable domain (missing parts from reference TRBV19 and TRBJ1-5): DGGITQSPKYLFRKEGQNVTLSCEQNLNHDAMYWYRQDPGQGLRLIYYSQIVNDFQKGDIAEGYSVSREKKESFPLTVTSAQKNPTAFYLCASSQAKYRPQHFGDGTRLSIL.

This clone was recorded once. This sequence joins TRBV5-1 and TRBJ2-1; 7 nucleotides agree with TRBD2. The CDR3 is 14 residues long. Looked up from germline, CDR1 is SGHRS and CDR2 is YFSETQ. V trimming: 0 bases; J trimming: 7 bases; junction bases outside the gene matches: 4. CDR3 DNA: TGCGCCAGCAGCTTGGGGCTAGCGGCTAATGAGCAGTTCTTC. It translates to CASSLGLAANEQFF. Complete variable domain (other parts from reference TRBV5-1 and TRBJ2-1): KAGVTQTPRYLIKTRGQQVTLSCSPISGHRSVSWYQQTPGQGLQFLFEYFSETQRNKGNFPGRFSGRQFSNSRSEMNVSTLELGDSALYLCASSLGLAANEQFFGPGTRLTVL.

This sequence joins TRBV9 and TRBJ2-1; 8 positions agree with TRBD2. After removal of 0 bases from V and 4 bases from J, the junction contained 3 bases not matched to a gene. The germline gives CDR1 SGDLS, CDR2 YYNGEE. This CDR3 has 15 amino acids. The CDR3 here is CASSVDLAGYNEQFF. As DNA, the CDR3 is TGTGCCAGCAGCGTAGACCTAGCGGGTTACAATGAGCAGTTCTTC.

The chain combines TRBV9 with TRBJ1-6; D uncertain. This CDR3 comprises 16 residues. Trimming left V 1 base short and J 0 bases short, with 8 bases between. Germline V gene lookup returns CDR1 SGDLS and CDR2 YYNGEE. CDR3 in amino acids: CASSVSRSSYNSPLHF. CDR3 nucleotide sequence: TGTGCCAGCAGCGTATCAAGGAGCTCCTATAATTCACCCCTCCACTTT.

The V and J genes are TRBV19 and TRBJ2-3; 10 bases agree with TRBD2. The CDR3 is 17 amino acids. Germline CDR1 LNHDA, CDR2 SQIVND (reference sequence). The junction had 10 bases not matched to a gene; V was cut back by 6 bases and J by 1 base. CDR3 residues: CASRASSGSGGTDTQYF. The CDR3 DNA follows: TGTGCCAGTAGAGCGTCTAGCGGGAGTGGTGGCACAGATACGCAGTATTTT.

The CDR3 here is CASSPSNRDQSPLHF. In DNA form, the CDR3 reads TGTGCCAGCAGTCCAAGCAACAGGGATCAGTCACCCCTCCACTTT. The chain uses TRBV9 and TRBJ1-6; a weak D match, TRBD1 (6 bases). The CDR3 covers 15 residues. Trimming took 5 bases from V and 10 from J, leaving 19 bases between them. CDR1 is SGDLS and CDR2 is YYNGEE in the germline V gene.

The chain recombines TRBV5-1 with TRBJ2-2; D may be TRBD2 (5 bases). In germline, CDR1 is SGHRS, CDR2 YFSETQ. The CDR3 runs 15 residues. The V end lost 0 bases, the J end lost 0 bases, and 6 bases lay between the germline ends. The DNA for the CDR3 is TGCGCCAGCAGCTTGGGGCGGGCGAACACCGGGGAGCTGTTTTTT. It translates to CASSLGRANTGELFF.

V usage is TRBV5-4 and J usage is TRBJ2-3; D unclear. The V and J ends lost 4 bases and 2 bases respectively, with 17 bases between them. The CDR3 spans 16 residues. From germline, CDR1 is SGHNT and CDR2 YYREEE (reference sequence). CDR3 sequence reads: CASSPNREVSTDTQYF. In DNA, the CDR3 is TGTGCCAGCAGCCCGAATCGCGAAGTTTCCACAGATACGCAGTATTTT. The full variable domain, in which reference TRBV5-4 and TRBJ2-3 provide the parts outside the CDR3, is ETGVTQSPTHLIKTRGQQVTLRCSSQSGHNTVSWYQQALGQGPQFIFQYYREEENGRGNFPPRFSGLQFPNYSSELNVNALELDDSALYLCASSPNREVSTDTQYFGPGTRLTVL.

The chain recombines TRBV19 with TRBJ2-3; 15 bases align to TRBD2. Germline values: CDR1 LNHDA, CDR2 SQIVND (reference sequence). The CDR3 length is 16 residues. The junction had 10 bases not matched to a gene; V was cut back by 10 bases and J by 5 bases. The DNA for the CDR3 is TGTGCCACCAGGACTAGCGGGAGGGCCTTTGGAGATACGCAGTATTTT. The encoded protein is CATRTSGRAFGDTQYF.

The V and J genes are TRBV27 and TRBJ1-2, with D unresolved. Deletions cut 4 bases from V and 8 bases from J, with 14 bases between. The CDR3 is 13 amino acids. Germline V gene sequence: CDR1 MNHEY, CDR2 SMNVEV (reference sequence). The CDR3 DNA reads as TGTGCCAGCAGTTCCCCGGAGAGAGTGGGCTACACCTTC. This encodes CASSSPERVGYTF.

J is TRBJ1-2 and V is TRBV20-1; no clear D. V was trimmed by 6 bases and J by 7 bases, leaving 12 bases between them. The germline V gene has CDR1 DFQATT and CDR2 SNEGSKA (reference sequence). The CDR3 extends over 11 amino acids. The CDR3 sequence is CSAPDRGGYTF. The CDR3 DNA reads as TGCAGTGCCCCGGATCGGGGTGGCTACACCTTC.

The V and J genes are TRBV30 and TRBJ1-5, with D possibly matching TRBD1 (5 bases). This CDR3 has 15 amino acids. CDR1 is GTSNPN and CDR2 is SVGIG in the germline V gene (reference sequence). Trimming removed 3 bases from V and 1 base from J, with 13 bases in between. CDR3 protein: CAWSRNGGSNQPQHF. As DNA, the CDR3 is TGTGCCTGGAGCCGGAACGGGGGGAGCAATCAGCCCCAGCATTTT. The full variable domain, completed using reference TRBV30 and TRBJ1-5, is SQTIHQWPATLVQPVGSPLSLECTVEGTSNPNLYWYRQAAGRGLQLLFYSVGIGQISSEVPQNLSASRPQDRQFILSSKKLLLSDSGFYLCAWSRNGGSNQPQHFGDGTRLSIL.

This chain joins TRBV29-1 and TRBJ2-1; 7 bases map to TRBD2. Germline CDR1 is SQVTM and CDR2 is ANQGSEA. The V gene end was trimmed by 3 bases and the J gene end by 10 bases; junction bases not matched to a gene: 3. This CDR3 is built from 11 residues. The CDR3 region is CSVDRGVEQFF. The DNA for the CDR3 is TGCAGCGTTGACCGGGGGGTCGAGCAGTTCTTC.

The CDR3 here is CASSYEGGWSGNTIYF. In nucleotides, the CDR3 is TGTGCCAGCAGTTACGAAGGGGGCTGGTCTGGAAACACCATATATTTT. The chain uses TRBV6-5 and TRBJ1-3; the match to TRBD1 covers 7 bases. V lost 2 bases to trimming and J lost 1 base; unmatched junction nucleotides: 5. The germline V gene encodes CDR1 MNHEY and CDR2 SVGAGI. The CDR3 has 16 amino acids.

The chain uses TRBV3-1 (or the pseudogene TRBV3-2) and TRBJ1-1; D is uncertain. The CDR3 contains 13 residues. Germline V gene data show CDR1 as LGHDT and CDR2 as YNNKEL (reference sequence). Trimming removed 5 bases from V and 4 bases from J, with 11 bases in between. CDR3: CASSAHEGTEAFF. The CDR3 region has the DNA TGTGCCAGCAGCGCCCACGAGGGCACTGAAGCTTTCTTT.

The chain is built from TRBV19 and TRBJ1-5, with D perhaps TRBD1 (5 bases). This CDR3 comprises 15 residues. The V gene lost 4 bases and the J gene lost 0 bases, with 10 bases spanning the gap. Germline loops: CDR1 LNHDA, CDR2 SQIVND (reference sequence). This chain's CDR3 is CASSRGDYSNQPQHF. In DNA, the CDR3 is TGTGCCAGTAGTAGGGGGGACTATAGCAATCAGCCCCAGCATTTT.

This chain connects TRBV9 to TRBJ2-7; possible D gene TRBD2, 6 bases. CDR1 SGDLS and CDR2 YYNGEE come from the germline V gene. Trimming removed 0 bases at V and 3 bases at J, with 13 bases between. CDR3 length equals 15 residues. The CDR3 loop is CASSVEGGFIYEQYF. The CDR3 DNA follows: TGTGCCAGCAGCGTAGAAGGAGGGTTCATCTACGAGCAGTACTTC.

V is TRBV19 and J is TRBJ1-6; possibly TRBD1 for D (6 bases). The CDR3 runs to 14 residues. V was shortened by 5 bases and J by 6 bases, with 11 bases between the two germline ends. Germline values: CDR1 LNHDA, CDR2 SQIVND (reference sequence). CDR3: CASSQGQFNSPLHF. The CDR3 bases are TGTGCCAGTAGTCAGGGGCAATTTAATTCACCCCTCCACTTT.

This clone has only one observation. The chain employs TRBV7-2 and TRBJ1-5; D possibly corresponds to TRBD1 (5 bases). The CDR3 length is 13 residues. Germline CDR1 reads SGHTA; CDR2 reads FQGNSA. V was cut by 3 bases and J by 7 bases, with 10 bases left in between. Written as DNA, the CDR3 is TGTGCCAGCAGCTTCCAGGGAGGGCAGCCCCAGCATTTT. The encoded protein is CASSFQGGQPQHF.

The V call is TRBV4-1, the J call TRBJ2-3; TRBD2 agrees at 10 bases. V shed 2 bases, J shed 2 bases, and the junction held 1 base outside the gene matches. The CDR3 has 15 amino acids. Per germline, CDR1 MGHRA and CDR2 YSYEKL. For the CDR3, the DNA is TGCGCCAGCAGCCAAACTAGCGGGGACACAGATACGCAGTATTTT. This translates into CASSQTSGDTDTQYF.

The chain combines TRBV5-6 with TRBJ1-2; 10 bases are shared with TRBD1. The junction had 6 bases not matched to a gene; V was cut back by 5 bases and J by 8 bases. Germline CDR1 SGHDT, CDR2 YYEEEE. This CDR3 has 13 residues. The CDR3 loop reads CASRTGGVNGYTF. The CDR3 coding sequence is TGTGCCAGCAGGACAGGGGGCGTAAACGGCTACACCTTC. Together with reference TRBV5-6 and TRBJ1-2, the CDR3 gives the full variable domain: DAGVTQSPTHLIKTRGQQVTLRCSPKSGHDTVSWYQQALGQGPQFIFQYYEEEERQRGNFPDRFSGHQFPNYSSELNVNALLLGDSALYLCASRTGGVNGYTFGSGTRLTVV.

The chain has TRBV7-2 and TRBJ2-7; 9 bases match TRBD1. The CDR3 covers 15 residues. The V segment lost 5 bases and the J segment 1 base; nucleotides outside the gene matches: 6. Germline lookup yields CDR1 SGHTA and CDR2 FQGNSA. CDR3 sequence reads: CASSRPGQGSYEQYF. In DNA, the CDR3 is TGTGCCAGCAGCAGACCGGGACAGGGTTCCTACGAGCAGTACTTC.

This clone was recorded at least ten times. This chain links TRBV5-1 with TRBJ2-1, with 7 nucleotides matching TRBD2. V lost 0 bases to trimming and J lost 7 bases; unmatched junction nucleotides: 7. This CDR3 comprises 15 residues. The germline V gene has CDR1 SGHRS and CDR2 YFSETQ. CDR3 protein: CASSLDRTSINEQFF. As DNA, the CDR3 is TGCGCCAGCAGCTTGGACCGGACTAGTATAAATGAGCAGTTCTTC. Using reference TRBV5-1 and TRBJ2-1 for the parts outside the CDR3, the full variable domain is KAGVTQTPRYLIKTRGQQVTLSCSPISGHRSVSWYQQTPGQGLQFLFEYFSETQRNKGNFPGRFSGRQFSNSRSEMNVSTLELGDSALYLCASSLDRTSINEQFFGPGTRLTVL.

Note on this clone: This may arise from a read error, as a much more abundant clone is one base away. The V and J genes are TRBV12-3 or TRBV12-4 and TRBJ2-2, with D unclear. With 4 bases removed from V and 4 bases from J, the gap between germline ends came to 4 bases. CDR3 length: 12 residues. For the CDR3, the DNA is TGTGCCAGCAGTTCCTTCACCGGGGAGCTGTTTTTT. It is translated as CASSSFTGELFF.

V gene TRBV3-1 (or the pseudogene TRBV3-2) combines with J gene TRBJ1-6; 8 positions match TRBD1. Germline trimming cut 1 base from V and 13 bases from J; bases unmatched to any gene: 9. Germline CDR1 LGHDT, CDR2 YNNKEL (reference sequence). The CDR3 length is 15 residues. The CDR3 is CASSQGRDRSRPLHF. The CDR3 DNA reads as TGTGCCAGCAGCCAAGGCCGGGACAGGAGCCGTCCCCTCCACTTT.